The source of this T cell receptor (beta chain) is a study of radiation and T cells in renal cell carcinoma. The CDR3 covers 13 residues. Germline V gives CDR1 MNHEY, CDR2 SVGAGI. With V trimmed by 6 bases and J by 4 bases, 5 bases remained unmatched. Time point reported: blood 2 weeks post-SBRT. Treatment indicated: 15 Gy SBRT to primary tumor, nephrectomy 4 weeks later. Method: immunoSEQ multiplex PCR; TCRdb's copy keeps in-frame clones and lacks some. The profile shows around 86,000 clones, approximately 86% of them singletons. The rearrangement links TRBV6-5 to TRBJ2-5; 7 bases are a match to TRBD2. This sequence originates from a woman in her fifties or sixties with renal cell carcinoma. Source: blood, taken from a patient whose treatment included radiotherapy and nephrectomy. CDR3 amino acids: CASSRTGGETQYF. The CDR3 nucleotides are TGTGCCAGCAGCCGGACGGGGGGAGAGACCCAGTACTTC.